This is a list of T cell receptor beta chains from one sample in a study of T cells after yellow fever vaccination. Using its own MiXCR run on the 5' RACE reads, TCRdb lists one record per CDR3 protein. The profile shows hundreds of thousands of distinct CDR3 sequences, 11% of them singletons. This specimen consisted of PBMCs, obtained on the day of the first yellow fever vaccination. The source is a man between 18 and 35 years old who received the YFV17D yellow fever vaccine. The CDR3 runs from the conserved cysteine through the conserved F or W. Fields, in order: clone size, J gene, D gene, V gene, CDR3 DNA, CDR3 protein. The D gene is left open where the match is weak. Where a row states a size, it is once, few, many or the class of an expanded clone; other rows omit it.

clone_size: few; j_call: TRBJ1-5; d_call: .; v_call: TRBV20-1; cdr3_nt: TGCAGTGCTAGTGACAGGAATCAGCCCCAGCATTTT; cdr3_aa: CSASDRNQPQHF
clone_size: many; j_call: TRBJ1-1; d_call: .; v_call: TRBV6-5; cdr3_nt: TGTGCCAGCAGTTCCGACGCCCTGAACACTGAAGCTTTCTTT; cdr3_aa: CASSSDALNTEAFF
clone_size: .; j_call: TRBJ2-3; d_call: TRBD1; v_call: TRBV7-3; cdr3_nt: TGTGCCAGCAGCGTCAGGGGGCGGGTAGATACGCAGTATTTT; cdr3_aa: CASSVRGRVDTQYF
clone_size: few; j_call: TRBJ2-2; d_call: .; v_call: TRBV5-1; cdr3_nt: TGCGCCACCCCCGGTCCGGAGGGGGAGCTGTTTTTT; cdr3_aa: CATPGPEGELFF
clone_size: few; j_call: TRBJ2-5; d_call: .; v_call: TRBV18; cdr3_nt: TGTGCCAGCTCACCTCTAGGCCGCGGGACCCAGTACTTC; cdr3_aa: CASSPLGRGTQYF
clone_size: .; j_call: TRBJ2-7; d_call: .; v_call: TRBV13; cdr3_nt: TGTGCCAGCAGCTTAGGATCAGGAGGGAATAAGGCTAAGGGGCAGTACTTC; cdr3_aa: CASSLGSGGNKAKGQYF
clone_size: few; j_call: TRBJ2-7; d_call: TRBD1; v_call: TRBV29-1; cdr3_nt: TGCAGCGTTTCCGGGACAGGGGGTCTCGAGCAGTACTTC; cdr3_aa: CSVSGTGGLEQYF
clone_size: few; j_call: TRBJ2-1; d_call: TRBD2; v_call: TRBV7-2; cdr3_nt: TGTGCCAGCAGCCCAAGGGGAGGGAGCTCCTACAATGAGCAGTTCTTC; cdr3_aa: CASSPRGGSSYNEQFF
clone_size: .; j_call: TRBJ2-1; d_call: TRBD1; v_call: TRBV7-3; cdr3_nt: TGTGCCAGCAGCCGGGGACAGGGGAACCTTAATGAGCAGTTCTTC; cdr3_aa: CASSRGQGNLNEQFF
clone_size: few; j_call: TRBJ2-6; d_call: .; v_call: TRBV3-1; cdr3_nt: TGTGCCAGCAGCCAAGGTACATACTCTGGGGCCAACGTCCTGACTTTC; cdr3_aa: CASSQGTYSGANVLTF
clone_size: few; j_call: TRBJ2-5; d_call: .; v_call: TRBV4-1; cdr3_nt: TGCGCCAGCAGCCAAGATGGGCGTGGAGAGACCCAGTACTTC; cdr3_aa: CASSQDGRGETQYF
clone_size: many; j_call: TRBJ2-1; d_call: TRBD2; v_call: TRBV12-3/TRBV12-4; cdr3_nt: TGTGCCAGCAACCTTAGCGGGGGGGCAGGGAATGAGCAGTTCTTC; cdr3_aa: CASNLSGGAGNEQFF
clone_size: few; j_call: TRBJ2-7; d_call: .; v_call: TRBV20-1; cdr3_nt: TGCAGTGCTACTTTACCGGGGTCTTCCTACGAGCAGTACTTC; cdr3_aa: CSATLPGSSYEQYF
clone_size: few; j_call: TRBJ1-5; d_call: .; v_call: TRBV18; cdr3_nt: TGTGCCAGCTCACCATCCGGGGATCAGCCCCAGCATTTT; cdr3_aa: CASSPSGDQPQHF
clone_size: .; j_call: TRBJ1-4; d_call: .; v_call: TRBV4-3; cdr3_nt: TGCGCCAGCAGCCAAGTACGAGATGAAAAACTGTTTTTT; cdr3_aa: CASSQVRDEKLFF
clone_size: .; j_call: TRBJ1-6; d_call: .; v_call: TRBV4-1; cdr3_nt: TGCGCCAGCAGCCATGAGAGGACAGATAACAATTCACCCCTCCACTTT; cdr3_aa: CASSHERTDNNSPLHF
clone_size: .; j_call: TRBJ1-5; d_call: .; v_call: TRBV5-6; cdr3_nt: TGTGCCAGCAGCTTGGGTGAGACTATTCAGCCCCAGCATTTT; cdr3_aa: CASSLGETIQPQHF
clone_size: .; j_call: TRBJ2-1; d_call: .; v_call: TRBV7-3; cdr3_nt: TGTGCCAGCAGCTTCTACGCGGGCTCCTCCTATGAGCAGTTCTTC; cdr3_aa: CASSFYAGSSYEQFF
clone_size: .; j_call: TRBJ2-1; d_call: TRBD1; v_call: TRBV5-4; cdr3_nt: TGTGCCAGCAGCGTGAGACAGGGGGACAATGAGCAGTTCTTC; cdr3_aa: CASSVRQGDNEQFF
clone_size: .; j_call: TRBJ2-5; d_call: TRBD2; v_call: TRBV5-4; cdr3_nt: TGTGCCAGCAGCCCGGGACTAGCGGGAGAGACCCAGTACTTC; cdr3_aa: CASSPGLAGETQYF
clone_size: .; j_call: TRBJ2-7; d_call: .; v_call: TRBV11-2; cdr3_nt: TGTGCCAGCAGCAACCCGGGACTGAGCTCCTACGAGCAGTACTTC; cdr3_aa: CASSNPGLSSYEQYF
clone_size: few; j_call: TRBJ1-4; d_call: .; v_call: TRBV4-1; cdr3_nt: TGCGCCAGCAGCCAAGATCGAAGAGTGTCTAATGAAAAACTGTTTTTT; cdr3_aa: CASSQDRRVSNEKLFF
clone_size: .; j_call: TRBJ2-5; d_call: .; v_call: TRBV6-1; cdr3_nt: TGTGCCAGCAGTCCAGCAGCGGAGGGTTTCTGGGGTAGCCAAGAGACCCAGTACTTC; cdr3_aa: CASSPAAEGFWGSQETQYF